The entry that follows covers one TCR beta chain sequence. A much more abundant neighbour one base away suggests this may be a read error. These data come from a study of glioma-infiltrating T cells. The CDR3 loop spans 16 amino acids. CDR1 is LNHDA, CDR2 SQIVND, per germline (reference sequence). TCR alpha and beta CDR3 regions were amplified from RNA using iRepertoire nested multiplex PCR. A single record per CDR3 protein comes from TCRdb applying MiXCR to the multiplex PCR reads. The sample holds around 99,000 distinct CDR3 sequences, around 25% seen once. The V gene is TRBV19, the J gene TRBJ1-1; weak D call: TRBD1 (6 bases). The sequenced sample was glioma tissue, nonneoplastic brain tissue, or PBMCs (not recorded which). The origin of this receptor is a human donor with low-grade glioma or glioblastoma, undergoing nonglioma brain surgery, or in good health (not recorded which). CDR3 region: CASSMGGAGLNIEAFF. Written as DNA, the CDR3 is TGTGCCAGTAGTATGGGGGGCGCGGGTTTGAACATTGAAGCTTTCTTT.